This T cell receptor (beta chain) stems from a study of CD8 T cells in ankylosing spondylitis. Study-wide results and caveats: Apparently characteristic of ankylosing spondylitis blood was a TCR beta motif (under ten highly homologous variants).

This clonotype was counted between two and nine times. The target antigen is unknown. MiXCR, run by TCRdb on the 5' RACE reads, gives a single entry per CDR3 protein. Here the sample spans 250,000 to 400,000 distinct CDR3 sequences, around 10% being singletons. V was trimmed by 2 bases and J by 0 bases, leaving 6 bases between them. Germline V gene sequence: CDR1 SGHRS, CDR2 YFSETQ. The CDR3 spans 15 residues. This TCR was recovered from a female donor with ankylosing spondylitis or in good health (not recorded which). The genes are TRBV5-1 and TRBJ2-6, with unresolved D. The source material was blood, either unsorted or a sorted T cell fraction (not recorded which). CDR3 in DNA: TGCGCCAGCAGCTTCAGTCTCTCTGGGGCCAACGTCCTGACTTTC. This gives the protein CASSFSLSGANVLTF. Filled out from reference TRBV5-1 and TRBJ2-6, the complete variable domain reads KAGVTQTPRYLIKTRGQQVTLSCSPISGHRSVSWYQQTPGQGLQFLFEYFSETQRNKGNFPGRFSGRQFSNSRSEMNVSTLELGDSALYLCASSFSLSGANVLTFGAGSRLTVL.